This T cell receptor (beta chain) is from a study of shared clonotypes between healthy human individuals (dated by TCRdb to about 2020). Notes on the research overall: Three men and two women, aged 18 to 49 years, made up the cohort. To increase sequencing depth and limit assay-specific biases, different laboratories used diverse techniques to prepare libraries and sequence TCR repertoires. Per donor, three plates each were used for CD4 naive and CD4 memory, two for CD8 naive, and one for CD8 memory. The study deeply sequenced blood TCR repertoires of about 5 healthy adults to estimate repertoire size and the extent of clonotype sharing between individuals. Between about 0.8 and 8.9 billion PBMCs per donor were obtained by leukapheresis. What the authors observed across the whole study: Higher generation probabilities were observed for clonotypes shared by all four sorted-subset donors than for non-shared clonotypes. Across four donors, roughly 5.1% of naive CD4, roughly 3.3% of naive CD8, under 2.5% of memory CD4, and under 0.45% of memory CD8 clonotypes were shared. The genetic and exposure-history diversity represented was limited by the small number of donors. Pairwise subsampling led to the expectation that sequencing depth would affect the degree of clonotype sharing among donors. Incomplete sequencing was indicated by rarefaction of sorted-subset datasets, despite the large sequencing depth. Only blood was sampled, and tissue TCR repertoires likely differ from those in blood. Larger estimated clonotype richness was generally found for naive subsets than for memory subsets.

Notes on this clone: The antigen it binds to is not known. No base quality information exists; no much larger clone differs at one position.

The CDR3 spans 13 residues, from the cysteine through the phenylalanine. The retained sequence is limited to the CDR3, 39 bases, with the frame set at the first base. Trimming at the junction amounts to 6 bases on V and 3 bases on J, and the germline ends lie 12 bases apart. The germline V gene specifies MDHEN as CDR1 and SYDVKM as CDR2. The donors were healthy, HIV-negative adults who had no recently reported acute infections or vaccinations. Every donor was a Caucasian adult residing in Nashville, Tennessee, USA. CD4+ T cells were enriched by magnetic negative selection; naive cells were then positively selected on CD45RA, and the negative fraction formed the memory subset. Blood was obtained by leukapheresis, after which PBMCs were separated by Ficoll-Histopaque density gradient centrifugation and cryopreserved in liquid nitrogen vapor phase. Purity and quantity of every magnetically sorted T cell population were checked by analytical flow cytometry. Genomic DNA was isolated from every sorted fraction and measured by UV absorbance on a Nanodrop 2000c.

TCR CDR3 regions were amplified from genomic DNA by multiplex PCR using the deep immunoSEQ assay. Extracted genomic DNA from each cell subset was spread evenly across all wells of several immunoSEQ 96-well plates, with each plate serving as a replicate. For sorted subsets, each replicate PCR was loaded with roughly 200 ng genomic DNA, equivalent to 30,000 or so T cell genomes. Purified libraries were measured with a Qubit 3.0 fluorometer, size-checked on a Bioanalyzer 2100, and measured again with the KAPA Library Quantification kit. Every immunoSEQ 96-well plate was sequenced on a separate single-read 150-cycle Illumina NextSeq 550 flow cell. On the authors' methods: Because the immunoSEQ output held only junctional sequences and lacked quality scores, the filtering could not match the filtering applied to full-length reads. To assign V/J genes and CDR3, sequences were annotated against IMGT germline references using PyIR, a Python wrapper for IgBLAST v1.9. Any read was removed if the V/J assignment was weak (E-value above 1e-6), the CDR3 was missing, or the read contained stop codons, out-of-frame junctions, or ambiguous translated residues. A V3J clonotype was defined by an identical inferred V gene, J gene, and CDR3 amino acid sequence. Percentage overlap between repertoires was calculated by dividing the number of shared unique clonotypes by the size of the smaller repertoire. Richness of each repertoire was evaluated using RTK rarefaction, the Chao1 estimator, and Recon v2.1 estimates of unobserved clonotypes. Generation probabilities for all TCRbeta clonotypes obtained by the gDNA method from several donors were computed using OLGA. TCRdb retrieved this table from immuneACCESS and kept in-frame rearrangements only. Not all clones are present; in checked studies, unresolved V genes account for under half, and no reason is known for the remainder. The DNA gave D and trimming, while V, J and clone size come from that table. Counted in this sample were over a million clones; roughly 96% of them appeared once. The top ten clones comprise over 1% of the sample.

Material: naive CD4+ T cells sorted from blood. Per the publication, the cell subset or site label means: CD45RA+ positively selected. This receptor was obtained from a man in his thirties or forties in good health. The chain links TRBV28 with TRBJ2-7; the D region may be TRBD1 or TRBD2, each matching 5 bases equally. The nucleotide sequence reads TGTGCCAGCAGGGGGGACGTCAACTACGAGCAGTACTTC. It is translated as CASRGDVNYEQYF. Full variable domain (CDR3 extended with the reference TRBV28 and TRBJ2-7 proteins): DVKVTQSSRYLVKRTGEKVFLECVQDMDHENMFWYRQDPGLGLRLIYFSYDVKMKEKGDIPEGYSVSREKKERFSLILESASTNQTSMYLCASRGDVNYEQYFGPGTRLTVT.